Sequencing of this TCR beta chain was carried out in a study of blood T cell repertoires in COVID-19. In the study's own analysis: Amplifying reference gene primers gave estimates of nucleated cell counts. Produced via immunoSEQ multiplex PCR; TCRdb's table is partial and in-frame only. For V, J and clone size, that table is used; D and trimming come from the DNA. The repertoire holds fewer than 250,000 clones, with 65% to 80% as singletons. Germline values: CDR1 SGHRS, CDR2 YFSETQ. This CDR3 contains 17 residues. The V segment lost 4 bases and the J segment 4 bases; nucleotides outside the gene matches: 11.

Sample: peripheral blood. This chain joins TRBV5-1 and TRBJ1-6, with 7 bases fitting TRBD1. The clonotype originates from a woman aged 50 to 65 with acute or convalescent COVID-19. The CDR3 coding sequence is TGCGCCAGCAGCCTTTCCACAGGGGCGACTTATAATTCACCCCTCCACTTT. Its protein is CASSLSTGATYNSPLHF.